Listed below are T cell receptor beta chains from one sample, sequenced in a study of T cell responses to AZD1222 COVID-19 vaccine. Sequencing was performed with immunoSEQ multiplex PCR; in TCRdb, only in-frame clones are kept and a portion is missing. The repertoire consists of about 190,000 clones, with approximately 90% occurring once and the leading ten covering 0.99%. The sequenced sample was peripheral blood, obtained on day 0 of AZD1222 vaccination. These receptors all come from an adult in good health. Both conserved end residues are part of each CDR3. The order of the fields is clone size, D gene, J gene, V gene, CDR3 protein, CDR3 DNA. D genes are given only for firm matches. Clone sizes are given selectively: once, few, many, or a class where the clone is expanded.

size: NA; D: NA; J: TRBJ1-2; V: TRBV18; CDR3: CASSPIGTGYGYTF; DNA: TGTGCCAGCTCACCGATCGGGACTGGCTATGGCTACACCTTC
size: NA; D: TRBD2; J: TRBJ2-2; V: TRBV4-1; CDR3: CASSQEVAGGLWELFF; DNA: TGCGCCAGCAGCCAAGAAGTAGCGGGGGGGCTTTGGGAGCTGTTTTTT
size: NA; D: TRBD2; J: TRBJ2-7; V: TRBV11-2; CDR3: CASSLAVLAGGEQYF; DNA: TGTGCCAGCAGCTTAGCCGTCCTAGCGGGAGGTGAGCAGTACTTC
size: NA; D: TRBD2; J: TRBJ2-5; V: TRBV18; CDR3: CASSPRPAGRHFQETQYF; DNA: TGTGCCAGCTCACCGAGGCCAGCGGGACGTCATTTCCAAGAGACCCAGTACTTC
size: NA; D: NA; J: TRBJ2-1; V: TRBV3-1/TRBV3-2; CDR3: CASSQGTAGEQFF; DNA: TGTGCCAGCAGCCAAGGTACTGCGGGGGAGCAGTTCTTC
size: NA; D: TRBD2; J: TRBJ2-1; V: TRBV6-6; CDR3: CASSFTSGRSYNEQFF; DNA: TGTGCCAGCAGTTTTACTAGCGGCCGCTCCTACAATGAGCAGTTCTTC
size: once; D: NA; J: TRBJ2-6; V: TRBV9; CDR3: CASSLGRPSSGANVLTF; DNA: TGTGCCAGCAGCCTTGGGCGGCCGAGCTCTGGGGCCAACGTCCTGACTTTC
size: NA; D: TRBD1; J: TRBJ2-5; V: TRBV7-9; CDR3: CASSNPKDRGLSQETQYF; DNA: TGTGCCAGCAGCAACCCCAAGGACAGGGGGCTGTCCCAAGAGACCCAGTACTTC
size: NA; D: NA; J: TRBJ1-3; V: TRBV4-1; CDR3: CASSRLTGSGNTIYF; DNA: TGCGCCAGCAGCCGTTTAACAGGGTCAGGAAACACCATATATTTT
size: NA; D: NA; J: TRBJ2-7; V: TRBV12-3/TRBV12-4; CDR3: CASSPDSDYEQYF; DNA: TGTGCCAGCAGTCCGGACAGCGACTACGAGCAGTACTTC
size: many; D: TRBD1; J: TRBJ1-6; V: TRBV7-2; CDR3: CASSLESGTGGSPLHF; DNA: TGTGCCAGCAGCTTAGAGTCCGGGACAGGGGGTTCACCCCTCCACTTT
size: NA; D: TRBD1; J: TRBJ2-1; V: TRBV6-2/TRBV6-3; CDR3: CASSSGTGGWDEQFF; DNA: TGTGCCAGCAGCTCCGGGACAGGGGGCTGGGATGAGCAGTTCTTC
size: NA; D: TRBD1; J: TRBJ2-1; V: TRBV10-2; CDR3: CASSVRGLNEQFF; DNA: TGCGCCAGCAGTGTTAGGGGGCTAAATGAGCAGTTCTTC
size: NA; D: TRBD1; J: TRBJ1-1; V: TRBV7-2; CDR3: CASSLGTGSTEAFF; DNA: TGTGCCAGCAGCCTCGGGACAGGCAGTACTGAAGCTTTCTTT
size: NA; D: NA; J: TRBJ1-3; V: TRBV7-6; CDR3: CASSGGVSGAGNTIYF; DNA: TGTGCCAGCAGCGGGGGGGTCTCGGGGGCTGGAAACACCATATATTTT
size: NA; D: NA; J: TRBJ1-1; V: TRBV6-1; CDR3: CASSEAPQWGVEAFF; DNA: TGTGCCAGCAGTGAAGCGCCCCAATGGGGAGTTGAAGCTTTCTTT
size: once; D: TRBD2; J: TRBJ2-1; V: TRBV6-1; CDR3: CASSEPVGGSSYNEQFF; DNA: TGTGCCAGCAGTGAGCCCGTGGGGGGGAGCTCCTACAATGAGCAGTTCTTC
size: NA; D: NA; J: TRBJ1-2; V: TRBV27; CDR3: CASSPLGSLGYGYTF; DNA: TGTGCCAGCAGTCCCCTGGGATCCCTGGGCTATGGCTACACCTTC
size: NA; D: NA; J: TRBJ2-7; V: TRBV28; CDR3: CASTSAYEQYF; DNA: TGTGCCAGCACGTCCGCCTACGAGCAGTACTTC
size: once; D: NA; J: TRBJ1-2; V: TRBV9; CDR3: CASSVATGSGYTF; DNA: TGTGCCAGCAGCGTAGCCACCGGGAGTGGCTACACCTTC
size: NA; D: TRBD1; J: TRBJ1-2; V: TRBV19; CDR3: CASSYDRGTYGYTF; DNA: TGTGCCAGTAGTTACGACAGGGGGACCTATGGCTACACCTTC
size: NA; D: NA; J: TRBJ1-1; V: TRBV5-1; CDR3: CASSLERASNTEAFF; DNA: TGCGCCAGCAGCTTGGAGAGGGCTTCGAACACTGAAGCTTTCTTT
size: NA; D: TRBD2; J: TRBJ2-5; V: TRBV19; CDR3: CASSGLAGGLQETQYF; DNA: TGTGCCAGTAGTGGTCTAGCGGGGGGCCTACAAGAGACCCAGTACTTC
size: NA; D: NA; J: TRBJ1-2; V: TRBV7-9; CDR3: CASSSPGPANYGYTF; DNA: TGTGCCAGCAGCTCCCCGGGGCCTGCTAACTATGGCTACACCTTC
size: NA; D: TRBD1; J: TRBJ1-4; V: TRBV5-1; CDR3: CASSPGDRDNEKLFF; DNA: TGCGCCAGCAGCCCCGGGGACAGGGATAATGAAAAACTGTTTTTT
size: once; D: NA; J: TRBJ2-1; V: TRBV7-7; CDR3: CASSLRAYNEQFF; DNA: TGTGCTAGCAGCTTACGGGCCTACAATGAGCAGTTCTTC
size: NA; D: NA; J: TRBJ2-2; V: TRBV27; CDR3: CASSRRQDGVGELFF; DNA: TGTGCCAGCAGTCGGCGACAGGACGGTGTCGGGGAGCTGTTTTTT
size: once; D: NA; J: TRBJ2-2; V: TRBV7-3; CDR3: CASSLTATNTGELFF; DNA: TGTGCCAGCAGCTTAACGGCGACGAACACCGGGGAGCTGTTTTTT
size: NA; D: NA; J: TRBJ1-1; V: TRBV9; CDR3: CASSASGTEAFF; DNA: TGTGCCAGCAGCGCGAGTGGCACTGAAGCTTTCTTT
size: NA; D: NA; J: TRBJ2-5; V: TRBV11-3; CDR3: CASSPGSGAGVQETQYF; DNA: TGTGCCAGCAGCCCTGGGAGTGGGGCCGGGGTTCAAGAGACCCAGTACTTC
size: NA; D: TRBD1; J: TRBJ2-7; V: TRBV7-2; CDR3: CASSPDRGGEQYF; DNA: TGTGCCAGCAGCCCCGACAGGGGAGGCGAGCAGTACTTC
size: NA; D: TRBD2; J: TRBJ2-3; V: TRBV5-1; CDR3: CASSPGLAGGTDTQYF; DNA: TGCGCCAGCAGCCCCGGACTAGCGGGGGGCACAGATACGCAGTATTTT
size: once; D: TRBD1; J: TRBJ2-2; V: TRBV3-1/TRBV3-2; CDR3: CASSRTGGTGELFF; DNA: TGTGCCAGCAGCCGGACAGGGGGTACCGGGGAGCTGTTTTTT
size: NA; D: NA; J: TRBJ2-7; V: TRBV2; CDR3: CASREQGGEQYF; DNA: TGTGCCAGCAGGGAGCAGGGAGGCGAGCAGTACTTC
size: once; D: NA; J: TRBJ1-2; V: TRBV3-1/TRBV3-2; CDR3: CASSQTDANYGYTF; DNA: TGTGCCAGCAGCCAAACGGACGCGAATTATGGCTACACCTTC
size: NA; D: TRBD1; J: TRBJ2-2; V: TRBV10-3; CDR3: CAIRGTGGAGELFF; DNA: TGTGCCATCAGGGGGACAGGAGGGGCCGGGGAGCTGTTTTTT
size: NA; D: NA; J: TRBJ2-7; V: TRBV2; CDR3: CASSETTGSYEQYF; DNA: TGTGCCAGCAGTGAGACGACGGGGAGCTACGAGCAGTACTTC
size: NA; D: NA; J: TRBJ2-7; V: TRBV5-6; CDR3: CASSFQGPSYEQYF; DNA: TGTGCCAGCAGCTTTCAGGGCCCCTCCTACGAGCAGTACTTC
size: NA; D: NA; J: TRBJ1-2; V: TRBV10-2; CDR3: CAARRERGANYGYTF; DNA: TGCGCCGCACGCCGAGAACGGGGGGCAAACTATGGCTACACCTTC
size: NA; D: TRBD1; J: TRBJ1-5; V: TRBV5-4; CDR3: CASSQGQGDQPQHF; DNA: TGTGCCAGCAGCCAGGGACAGGGGGATCAGCCCCAGCATTTT
size: NA; D: TRBD1; J: TRBJ1-1; V: TRBV3-1/TRBV3-2; CDR3: CASSHGQAWGKGNTEAFF; DNA: TGTGCCAGCAGCCACGGACAGGCGTGGGGAAAAGGGAACACTGAAGCTTTCTTT
size: NA; D: NA; J: TRBJ1-1; V: TRBV29-1; CDR3: CSAALGTRTEAFF; DNA: TGCAGCGCCGCCTTAGGGACGCGGACTGAAGCTTTCTTT
size: once; D: NA; J: TRBJ2-3; V: TRBV6-6; CDR3: CATGNLAGDKQYF; DNA: TGTGCCACCGGTAACCTTGCAGGGGATAAGCAGTATTTT
size: NA; D: NA; J: TRBJ1-4; V: TRBV5-1; CDR3: CASSLEGTFSNEKLFF; DNA: TGCGCCAGCAGCCTAGAAGGGACTTTCTCTAATGAAAAACTGTTTTTT
size: NA; D: NA; J: TRBJ2-2; V: TRBV7-2; CDR3: CASSPTTSDTGELFF; DNA: TGTGCCAGCAGCCCGACTACATCGGACACCGGGGAGCTGTTTTTT
size: NA; D: NA; J: TRBJ2-7; V: TRBV28; CDR3: CASSFRGDSYEQYF; DNA: TGTGCCAGCAGTTTCCGGGGAGACTCCTACGAGCAGTACTTC
size: NA; D: NA; J: TRBJ1-2; V: TRBV24-1; CDR3: CATSDPGTGYTF; DNA: TGTGCCACCAGTGATCCGGGGACGGGCTACACCTTC
size: NA; D: TRBD1; J: TRBJ1-2; V: TRBV9; CDR3: CASSARGQGYTF; DNA: TGTGCCAGCAGCGCCAGGGGGCAGGGCTACACCTTC
size: NA; D: NA; J: TRBJ1-2; V: TRBV7-9; CDR3: CASSLGQGTPDGYTF; DNA: TGTGCCAGCAGCTTAGGGCAGGGGACGCCCGATGGCTACACCTTC
size: NA; D: NA; J: TRBJ2-7; V: TRBV6-2/TRBV6-3; CDR3: CASSVDSSYEQYF; DNA: TGTGCCAGCAGTGTGGACAGCTCCTACGAGCAGTACTTC
size: NA; D: NA; J: TRBJ1-2; V: TRBV12-3/TRBV12-4; CDR3: CASSTGDGYTF; DNA: TGTGCCAGCAGCACTGGGGATGGCTACACCTTC
size: NA; D: NA; J: TRBJ2-1; V: TRBV6-6; CDR3: CASSKSSFGEQFF; DNA: TGTGCCAGCAGTAAATCTAGCTTCGGTGAGCAGTTCTTC
size: NA; D: TRBD1; J: TRBJ1-1; V: TRBV7-6; CDR3: CASSLDRVTNTEAFF; DNA: TGTGCCAGCAGCCTGGACAGGGTGACGAACACTGAAGCTTTCTTT
size: NA; D: TRBD2; J: TRBJ2-2; V: TRBV11-2; CDR3: CASSSGLAYGELFF; DNA: TGTGCCAGCAGCTCGGGACTAGCGTACGGGGAGCTGTTTTTT
size: NA; D: TRBD1; J: TRBJ1-1; V: TRBV19; CDR3: CASSVGGARTEAFF; DNA: TGTGCCAGTAGTGTAGGGGGCGCGAGAACTGAAGCTTTCTTT
size: NA; D: NA; J: TRBJ1-2; V: TRBV7-9; CDR3: CASSLEQGGYTF; DNA: TGTGCCAGCAGCTTAGAGCAAGGTGGCTACACCTTC
size: NA; D: TRBD1; J: TRBJ2-7; V: TRBV6-6; CDR3: CASSQTGQGAFEQYF; DNA: TGTGCCAGCAGCCAAACAGGACAGGGGGCGTTCGAGCAGTACTTC
size: NA; D: NA; J: TRBJ1-4; V: TRBV7-9; CDR3: CASSLDGTNEKLFF; DNA: TGTGCCAGCAGCTTAGACGGGACTAATGAAAAACTGTTTTTT
size: NA; D: TRBD2; J: TRBJ2-7; V: TRBV13; CDR3: CASSSHHKREPTYEQYF; DNA: TGTGCCAGCAGCTCCCACCATAAGCGGGAGCCCACCTACGAGCAGTACTTC
size: NA; D: NA; J: TRBJ1-5; V: TRBV7-2; CDR3: CASSLINGPQPQHF; DNA: TGTGCCAGCAGCCTCATAAATGGGCCTCAGCCCCAGCATTTT